The 3 T cell receptor beta chains presented below share a single source sample, sequenced in a study of control samples from healthy donors and cancer patients. Clones were read by immunoSEQ multiplex PCR, and TCRdb kept only the in-frame ones, dropping some. The table lists some 150,000 clones, about 94% of them singletons, with 12% to 15% in the top ten. Source material: PBMCs. The receptors stem from a man in his sixties with colorectal cancer.

V usage is TRBV28 and J usage is TRBJ1-2; weak D call: TRBD1 (5 bases). The ends were cut back, 6 bases at V and 6 bases at J, with 20 bases in the middle. Germline V gene sequence: CDR1 MDHEN, CDR2 SYDVKM. CDR3 length equals 15 residues. The DNA of the CDR3 is TGTGCCAGCAGCCGCGCTACGGGGGGGATGAATGGCTACACCTTC. Amino acid sequence: CASSRATGGMNGYTF.

The rearrangement joins TRBV29-1 to TRBJ2-3; perhaps TRBD1 as D (5 bases). V lost 4 bases and J 4 bases, leaving 15 bases between the germline ends. The CDR3 has 14 amino acids. Per germline, CDR1 SQVTM and CDR2 ANQGSEA. CDR3 sequence: CSVALGPGPDTQYF. CDR3 nucleotides: TGCAGCGTTGCGCTGGGGCCCGGGCCAGATACGCAGTATTTT.

The CDR3 reads CASRPTGQGTDGYTF. The CDR3 nucleotides are TGTGCCAGCAGACCTACCGGACAGGGTACGGATGGCTACACCTTC. The chain joins TRBV6-5 to TRBJ1-2; 8 bases map to TRBD1. CDR3 length: 15 amino acids. CDR1 and CDR2 (germline): MNHEY, SVGAGI. The V gene end was trimmed by 6 bases and the J gene end by 6 bases; junction bases not matched to a gene: 12.